The clone carrying this T cell receptor beta chain showed up just a few times. The CDR3 loop spans 18 amino acids. CDR1 is MNHEY, CDR2 SVGEGT, per germline. Trimming cost V 2 bases and J 8 bases; bases outside gene matches: 17. The repertoire was sequenced with immunoSEQ multiplex PCR; TCRdb's copy has only in-frame clones and lacks some. The sample consists of under 150,000 clones, approximately 95% of them appearing once. This sample stems from a study of control samples from healthy donors and cancer patients. The chain carries TRBV6-2 or TRBV6-3 and TRBJ1-4, with TRBD1 matching 7 bases. The sequence was obtained from a young man in good health. The sequenced sample consisted of blood. CDR3 region: CASSYGTDLKAKYEKLFF. The CDR3 coding sequence is TGTGCCAGCAGTTACGGGACAGACTTAAAGGCCAAATACGAAAAACTGTTTTTT.